This TCR beta chain is drawn from a study of PD-1 blockade in classical Hodgkin lymphoma. Sequencing used immunoSEQ multiplex PCR; TCRdb keeps in-frame clones, though not all of them. In the table there are just under 20,000 clones, about 87% of which are singletons. The CDR3 sequence is 15 residues long. Trimming cost V 2 bases and J 4 bases; bases outside gene matches: 6. Germline CDR1 and CDR2: SGHAT and FQDESV (reference sequence). Described time point: cycle 4 day 1 (C4D1), after less than 7 weeks of nivolumab. Each of the patients experienced relapse following autologous stem cell transplantation, and their brentuximab vedotin exposure differed. Negative selection with magnets was how CD8+ T cells were isolated from the thawed PBMCs.

This rearrangement joins TRBV11-1 to TRBJ2-3; 7 positions agree with TRBD2. The sequencing here drew on CD8+ T cells from blood, taken before the fourth cycle of nivolumab. The clonotype was recovered from a human donor with classical Hodgkin lymphoma. This chain's CDR3 is CASSLPLGGPDTQYF. CDR3 nucleotide sequence: TGTGCCAGCAGCTTACCTCTGGGAGGGCCAGATACGCAGTATTTT. The full variable domain, its missing parts supplied by reference TRBV11-1 and TRBJ2-3, is EAEVAQSPRYKITEKSQAVAFWCDPISGHATLYWYRQILGQGPELLVQFQDESVVDDSQLPKDRFSAERLKGVDSTLKIQPAELGDSAMYLCASSLPLGGPDTQYFGPGTRLTVL.